This TCR beta chain was sequenced for a study of beta chain features in type 1 diabetes. There are 16 residues in the CDR3. Trimming took off 2 bases at V and 0 bases at J, with 11 bases between the two ends. Germline V gives CDR1 SGHVS, CDR2 FNYEAQ. This clone appeared a few times. Its target is unknown. Expressed TCRB transcripts were sequenced, since all the RNA that had been isolated was reverse transcribed. Sequencing was performed with immunoSEQ multiplex PCR; in TCRdb, only in-frame clones are kept and a portion is missing. This table holds some 300,000 clones, 7% to 9% found once. Sorting based on CD45RO/CCR7/CD25/CD127/CD95/CD27 separated CD4+ naive, central memory, regulatory and stem cell-like memory cells. Findings of the study overall: The study found moderately but significantly shorter TCRB CDR3s in all four CD4+ subsets of Type 1 diabetes patients.

The sample comprised central memory CD4+ T cells from blood. The sequence came from a woman aged 18-29 years in good health. The V call is TRBV7-6, the J call TRBJ2-1; D is unresolved. CDR3 DNA sequence: TGTGCCAGCAGCTTATCTTCCAGCAGCTCCTACAATGAGCAGTTCTTC. It yields the protein CASSLSSSSSYNEQFF.